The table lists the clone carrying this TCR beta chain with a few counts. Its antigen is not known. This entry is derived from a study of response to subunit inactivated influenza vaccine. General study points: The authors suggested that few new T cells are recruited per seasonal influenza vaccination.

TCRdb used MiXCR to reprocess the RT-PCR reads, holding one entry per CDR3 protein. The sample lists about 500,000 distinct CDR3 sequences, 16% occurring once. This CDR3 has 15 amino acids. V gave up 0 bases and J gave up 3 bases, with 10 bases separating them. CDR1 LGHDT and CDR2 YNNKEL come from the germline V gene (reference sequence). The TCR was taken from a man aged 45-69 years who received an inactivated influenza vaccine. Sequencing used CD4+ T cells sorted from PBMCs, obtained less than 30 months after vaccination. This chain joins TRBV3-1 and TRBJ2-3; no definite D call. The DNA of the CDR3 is TGTGCCAGCAGCCAAGACCCGAAGAGTACAGATACGCAGTATTTT. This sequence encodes CASSQDPKSTDTQYF.